These 17 T cell receptor beta chains were all obtained from the same sample, sequenced in a study of response to subunit inactivated influenza vaccine. TCRdb reanalysed the RT-PCR reads using MiXCR and keeps one entry per CDR3 protein. The sample has about 540,000 distinct CDR3 sequences, 20% to 25% seen once. These records were also assigned to another study, of T cells expressing NK-cell markers. As that report states: Researchers built TCR beta cDNA using 5'RACE template switching with UMIs.

The specimen comprised CD4+ T cells sorted from PBMCs, sampled 12 days after vaccination. The receptors were gathered from a man aged 50 to 59 who received an inactivated influenza vaccine.

A note on this clonotype: Germline and junction disagree at one end, which may indicate a read error. This chain links TRBV7-9 with TRBJ2-7; D ambiguous. The CDR3 has 12 amino acids. From germline, CDR1 is SEHNR and CDR2 FQNEAQ (reference sequence). In DNA form, the CDR3 reads TGTGACAGCAGCTTAATAACCTACGAGCAGTACTTC. It yields the protein CDSSLITYEQYF. The full variable domain, in which reference TRBV7-9 and TRBJ2-7 provide the parts outside the CDR3, is DTGVSQNPRHKITKRGQNVTFRCDPISEHNRLYWYRQTLGQGPEFLTYFQNEAQLEKSRLLSDRFSAERPKGSFSTLEIQRTEQGDSAMYLCDSSLITYEQYFGPGTRLTVT.

This rearrangement joins TRBV7-2 to TRBJ2-7, with 8 positions matching TRBD1. J gave up 3 bases and V 4 bases, and 8 bases lay outside the gene matches. Germline lookup yields CDR1 SGHTA and CDR2 FQGNSA. The CDR3 spans 15 residues. CDR3 sequence (DNA): TGTGCCAGCAGCTCAGGACAGGGATATTTCTACGAGCAGTACTTC. Translated: CASSSGQGYFYEQYF.

This clonotype has just a few counts. The chain carries TRBV28 and TRBJ2-4; 8 nucleotides line up with TRBD1. Germline values: CDR1 MDHEN, CDR2 SYDVKM. The CDR3 length is 21 residues. With 8 bases clipped from V and 2 bases from J, the junction kept 26 bases outside the gene matches. The CDR3 reads CASPEGTSGQEFCGSKNIQYF. DNA of the CDR3: TGTGCCAGCCCCGAGGGGACCTCGGGACAGGAATTTTGTGGATCCAAAAACATTCAGTACTTC. The whole variable domain, remainder taken from reference TRBV28 and TRBJ2-4, is DVKVTQSSRYLVKRTGEKVFLECVQDMDHENMFWYRQDPGLGLRLIYFSYDVKMKEKGDIPEGYSVSREKKERFSLILESASTNQTSMYLCASPEGTSGQEFCGSKNIQYFGAGTRLSVL.

The V call is TRBV18, the J call TRBJ2-5, with TRBD2 matching 8 bases. The trim removed 4 bases at V and 2 bases at J, leaving 9 bases unmatched. The length of the CDR3 is 16 residues. Germline assignment: CDR1 KGHSH and CDR2 LQKENI. Here the CDR3 reads CASSRLAGNLQETQYF. The CDR3 region has the DNA TGTGCCAGCTCACGTTTAGCGGGGAACCTACAAGAGACCCAGTACTTC.

V and J are TRBV7-9 and TRBJ2-7, with D unclear. Trimming left V 1 base short and J 6 bases short, with 13 bases between. The CDR3 runs 14 residues. Germline-derived CDR1 and CDR2 are SEHNR and FQNEAQ (reference sequence). CDR3 DNA sequence: TGTGCCAGCAGCTTAGTAGGGCAGGTCGGCGAGCAGTACTTC. Encoded protein: CASSLVGQVGEQYF. The entire variable domain, with the rest obtained from reference TRBV7-9 and TRBJ2-7, is as follows: DTGVSQNPRHKITKRGQNVTFRCDPISEHNRLYWYRQTLGQGPEFLTYFQNEAQLEKSRLLSDRFSAERPKGSFSTLEIQRTEQGDSAMYLCASSLVGQVGEQYFGPGTRLTVT.

This clonotype was detected many times. This chain links TRBV12-3 or TRBV12-4 with TRBJ2-1; TRBD2 is a possible D gene (6 bases). The V end was cut by 6 bases, the J end by 5 bases, with 17 bases between. This CDR3 has 15 residues. The CDR3 coding sequence is TGTGCCAGCAGCCGCCTCATGGAGGGACACAATGAGCAGTTCTTC. It translates to CASSRLMEGHNEQFF.

The chain has TRBV5-5 and TRBJ1-3; D is unclear. The CDR3 is made up of 13 amino acids. Per germline, CDR1 SGHKS and CDR2 YYEKEE (reference sequence). V lost 1 base and J 6 bases, leaving 8 bases between the germline ends. CDR3 nucleotides: TGTGCCAGCAGCTTGCCCGGGAAAAACACCATATATTTT. Residues: CASSLPGKNTIYF.

The V and J genes are TRBV6-1 and TRBJ2-3; 15 bases match TRBD2. The germline gives CDR1 MNHNS, CDR2 SASEGT. The CDR3 extends over 16 amino acids. Trimming took 6 bases from V and 6 from J; bases not matched to a gene: 7. The CDR3 DNA sequence: TGTGCCAGCAGCAGTGGACTAGCGGGGGGGCGTGATACGCAGTATTTT. The encoded protein is CASSSGLAGGRDTQYF.

In its sample, this clonotype was seen once. The V and J genes are TRBV6-1 and TRBJ2-5; TRBD2 might be the D (6 bases). The V gene's germline CDR1 is MNHNS and CDR2 SASEGT. The CDR3 totals 15 residues. V lost 8 bases, J lost 5 bases, and 21 bases lay in between. As DNA, the CDR3 is TGTGCCAGCTCCTTTCCTGTTGGGGCGGGGGAGACCCAGTACTTC. It codes for CASSFPVGAGETQYF.

In its sample, this clonotype was seen a few times. The rearrangement uses TRBV5-1 and TRBJ2-5; a weak D match, TRBD2 (5 bases). The CDR3 consists of 15 residues. Trimming stripped 4 bases from V and 0 bases from J, with 13 bases between. Germline lookup yields CDR1 SGHRS and CDR2 YFSETQ. CDR3 protein: CASSPGGGDQETQYF. In nucleotides, the CDR3 is TGCGCCAGCAGCCCCGGAGGTGGGGACCAAGAGACCCAGTACTTC.

This rearrangement joins TRBV10-3 to TRBJ2-3; TRBD2 is a possible D gene (6 bases). The CDR3 is made up of 12 amino acids. Germline assignment: CDR1 ENHRY and CDR2 SYGVKD. The ends were cut back, 8 bases at V and 5 bases at J, with 11 bases in the middle. Written as DNA, the CDR3 is TGTGCCATCGGTTCGGGACTAGATACGCAGTATTTT. Translation gives CAIGSGLDTQYF.

This clonotype was observed a handful of times. The chain combines TRBV4-2 with TRBJ1-6; D not resolved. V was shortened by 0 bases and J by 0 bases, with 18 bases between the two germline ends. The CDR3 runs to 20 residues. In germline, CDR1 is LGHNA, CDR2 YNFKEQ. The chain's CDR3 is CASSQDGVKGGYSYNSPLHF. DNA for the CDR3: TGTGCCAGCAGCCAAGACGGGGTTAAAGGAGGATACTCCTATAATTCACCCCTCCACTTT.

The chain joins TRBV5-1 to TRBJ2-1; 11 positions match TRBD2. Germline CDR1 is SGHRS and CDR2 is YFSETQ. The J segment lost 4 bases and the V segment lost 0 bases, leaving 3 bases of the junction unmatched. The CDR3 is made up of 16 amino acids. DNA of the CDR3: TGCGCCAGCAGCTTGGATAGCGGGGGGGGATACAATGAGCAGTTCTTC. It translates to CASSLDSGGGYNEQFF. The full variable domain, completed using reference TRBV5-1 and TRBJ2-1, is KAGVTQTPRYLIKTRGQQVTLSCSPISGHRSVSWYQQTPGQGLQFLFEYFSETQRNKGNFPGRFSGRQFSNSRSEMNVSTLELGDSALYLCASSLDSGGGYNEQFFGPGTRLTVL.

J is TRBJ2-3 and V is TRBV6-1, with 7 bases aligning to TRBD2. Looked up from germline, CDR1 is MNHNS and CDR2 is SASEGT. CDR3 length: 16 residues. J lost 2 bases, V lost 6 bases, and 11 bases had no gene match. CDR3 amino acids: CASRTGASGSTDTQYF. The CDR3 DNA reads TGTGCCAGCAGAACCGGGGCTAGCGGATCCACAGATACGCAGTATTTT.

The chain employs TRBV14 and TRBJ2-4; D may be TRBD1 or TRBD2 (5 bases each). Trimming removed 2 bases at V and 1 base at J, with 9 bases between. The germline V gene encodes CDR1 SGHDN and CDR2 FVKESK. There are 15 residues in the CDR3. The CDR3 DNA is TGTGCCAGCAGCCAACAGGGACCGGCCAAAAACATTCAGTACTTC. Translation: CASSQQGPAKNIQYF.

This clonotype was counted a few times. The V and J genes are TRBV18 and TRBJ1-2; D is unclear. CDR3 length equals 14 residues. From germline, CDR1 is KGHSH and CDR2 LQKENI. V lost 6 bases and J 0 bases, leaving 11 bases between the germline ends. CDR3 sequence reads: CASSNDKTNYGYTF. In DNA form, the CDR3 reads TGTGCCAGCTCTAACGACAAGACTAACTATGGCTACACCTTC.

This chain connects TRBV12-3 or TRBV12-4 to TRBJ1-1, with no clear D. CDR3 length equals 8 residues. V was pared by 5 bases and J by 14 bases, with 6 bases between. The CDR3 region has the DNA TGTGCCAGCAGTGGTTACTTCTTT. Amino acids: CASSGYFF.